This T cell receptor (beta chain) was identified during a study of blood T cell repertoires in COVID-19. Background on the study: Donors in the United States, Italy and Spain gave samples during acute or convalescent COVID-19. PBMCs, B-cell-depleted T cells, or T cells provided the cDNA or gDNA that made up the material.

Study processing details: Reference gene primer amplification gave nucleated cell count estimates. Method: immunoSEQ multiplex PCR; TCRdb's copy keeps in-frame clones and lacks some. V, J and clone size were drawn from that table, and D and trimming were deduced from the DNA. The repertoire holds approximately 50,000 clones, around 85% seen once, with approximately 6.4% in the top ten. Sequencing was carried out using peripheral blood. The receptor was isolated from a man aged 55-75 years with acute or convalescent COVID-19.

CDR3 protein: CASSPLAGGYDTGELFF. CDR3 in DNA: TGTGCCAGCAGCCCCCTGGCGGGAGGGTACGACACCGGGGAGCTGTTTTTT. The J gene is TRBJ2-2, the V gene TRBV7-2; 9 bases agree with TRBD2. The CDR3 length is 17 residues. Unmatched junction bases numbered 10, after V lost 5 bases and J lost 3 bases. Germline loops: CDR1 SGHTA, CDR2 FQGNSA. Full variable domain (remainder filled in from reference TRBV7-2 and TRBJ2-2): GAGVSQSPSNKVTEKGKDVELRCDPISGHTALYWYRQSLGQGLEFLIYFQGNSAPDKSGLPSDRFSAERTGGSVSTLTIQRTQQEDSAVYLCASSPLAGGYDTGELFFGEGSRLTVL.